One and the same sample provided the 22 T cell receptor beta chains below, sequenced in a study of T cell repertoires in cytomegalovirus infection. MiXCR, run by TCRdb on the reads, gives a single entry per CDR3 protein. The sample records around 310,000 distinct CDR3 sequences, roughly 15% being singletons. Sequencing was done on a sample of PBMCs. The receptors derive from a human donor in good health (CMV status not recorded). Some clones in this sample may be carry-over from other donors' samples.

This clonotype was observed many times. This chain joins TRBV19 and TRBJ2-1, with D possibly being TRBD2 (6 bases). CDR3 length equals 15 residues. Germline CDR1 and CDR2: LNHDA and SQIVND (reference sequence). The ends were cut back, 6 bases at V and 1 base at J, with 13 bases in the middle. In DNA form, the CDR3 reads TGTGCCAGTAGGGAACGGGGGTTATCCTACAATGAGCAGTTCTTC. Translation gives CASRERGLSYNEQFF.

This clonotype was seen a few times. The V and J genes are TRBV27 and TRBJ2-5; 9 nucleotides line up with TRBD1. With 6 bases clipped from V and 4 bases from J, the junction kept 9 bases outside the gene matches. The CDR3 has 15 residues. CDR1 MNHEY and CDR2 SMNVEV come from the germline V gene (reference sequence). The CDR3: CASRIRQGVGETQYF. DNA for the CDR3: TGTGCCAGCAGGATTAGACAGGGGGTCGGAGAGACCCAGTACTTC.

This clonotype was seen only a few times. The CDR3 nucleotides are TGTGCCAGCAGTTACCCCGGGGGTGGTGGAAACACCATATATTTT. The encoded protein is CASSYPGGGGNTIYF. The gene calls are TRBV28 and TRBJ1-3, with a weak D call TRBD1 (5 bases). V was clipped by 4 bases and J by 3 bases, with 13 bases between them. From germline, CDR1 is MDHEN and CDR2 SYDVKM. This CDR3 spans 15 amino acids.

The J gene is TRBJ2-1, the V gene TRBV20-1; D remains unclear. The germline V gene encodes CDR1 DFQATT and CDR2 SNEGSKA (reference sequence). The CDR3 contains 13 residues. V was clipped by 3 bases and J by 5 bases, with 11 bases between them. The CDR3 sequence is CSARSAVDNEQFF. CDR3 coding DNA: TGCAGTGCTAGGTCGGCGGTGGACAATGAGCAGTTCTTC.

With regard to this clonotype: This may be a read error, as it is one base from a much larger clone. The chain combines TRBV6-8 with TRBJ1-1; no definite D call. Germline V gene lookup returns CDR1 MNHGY and CDR2 SAAAGT. This CDR3 region has 13 residues. In DNA, the CDR3 is TGTGGCAGCAGTTTAGGGAAGAACACTGAAGCTTTCTTT. Its protein is CGSSLGKNTEAFF.

J is TRBJ1-2 and V is TRBV7-9; no clear D gene. CDR1 and CDR2 from the germline V gene are SEHNR and FQNEAQ (reference sequence). The V end lost 4 bases, the J end lost 4 bases, and 16 bases lay between the germline ends. This CDR3 is 15 amino acids long. This CDR3 is CASSSRAAPGYGYTF. DNA for the CDR3: TGTGCCAGCAGCTCTAGGGCAGCGCCTGGCTATGGCTACACCTTC.

This clonotype was counted many times. The genes are TRBV7-2 and TRBJ1-3, with D tentatively TRBD1 (6 bases). V shed 1 base and J shed 0 bases, with 13 bases lying between them. Germline CDR1 is SGHTA and CDR2 is FQGNSA. CDR3 length: 17 residues. The CDR3 bases are TGTGCCAGCAGCTTAGTTGGGACGGACAGCTCTGGAAACACCATATATTTT. Translating it yields CASSLVGTDSSGNTIYF. Full variable domain (remainder filled in from reference TRBV7-2 and TRBJ1-3): GAGVSQSPSNKVTEKGKDVELRCDPISGHTALYWYRQSLGQGLEFLIYFQGNSAPDKSGLPSDRFSAERTGGSVSTLTIQRTQQEDSAVYLCASSLVGTDSSGNTIYFGEGSWLTVV.

This chain joins TRBV4-3 and TRBJ2-3, with a tentative D call TRBD2 (5 bases). The length of the CDR3 is 19 residues. V gave up 1 base and J gave up 7 bases, with 27 bases separating them. Germline CDR1 reads LGHNA; CDR2 reads YSLEER. For the CDR3, the DNA is TGCGCCAGCAGCCAAGTTTCTTTCGGGGAGTGGGTATCGGATAATACGCAGTATTTT. Encoded protein: CASSQVSFGEWVSDNTQYF.

This clonotype was observed a few times. CDR3 region: CASSSPRGQYF. The CDR3 DNA reads as TGTGCCAGCAGTTCTCCCAGGGGGCAGTACTTC. The J gene is TRBJ2-7, the V gene TRBV6-5; weak D call: TRBD1 (6 bases). V lost 4 bases, J lost 9 bases, and 10 bases lay in between. The CDR3 length is 11 residues. Per germline, CDR1 MNHEY and CDR2 SVGAGI.

Ten or more counts support this clonotype. The CDR3, as DNA: TGTGCCAGCAGCTTAGCGCGGTCCCAGATTCAGTACTTC. It translates to CASSLARSQIQYF. The V gene is TRBV7-2, the J gene TRBJ2-4; no firm D call. Germline loops: CDR1 SGHTA, CDR2 FQGNSA. The CDR3 consists of 13 residues. Trimming stripped 0 bases from V and 10 bases from J, with 10 bases between.

This clonotype was recorded at least ten times. The chain links TRBV9 to TRBJ2-5, with D unclear. Germline lookup yields CDR1 SGDLS and CDR2 YYNGEE. Trimming removed 0 bases from V and 1 base from J, with 7 bases in between. The CDR3 is made up of 14 amino acids. The CDR3 spells CASSVDPGQETQYF. For the CDR3, the DNA is TGTGCCAGCAGCGTAGATCCGGGCCAAGAGACCCAGTACTTC.

The CDR3 here is CASSQGTNTEAFF. CDR3 nucleotides: TGTGCCAGCTCACAGGGTACGAACACTGAAGCTTTCTTT. This sequence joins TRBV18 and TRBJ1-1; D is unclear. CDR1 and CDR2 from the germline V gene are KGHSH and LQKENI. Trimming stripped 4 bases from V and 1 base from J, with 7 bases between. The CDR3 loop spans 13 amino acids.

This clonotype was counted at least ten times. The chain uses TRBV5-6 and TRBJ2-2, with D unclear. The CDR3 totals 14 residues. V was clipped by 2 bases and J by 3 bases, with 8 bases between them. Germline lookup yields CDR1 SGHDT and CDR2 YYEEEE. CDR3 sequence: CASSFYRDTGELFF. Here the CDR3 DNA reads TGTGCCAGCAGCTTTTACAGAGACACCGGGGAGCTGTTTTTT.

This clonotype has a count of ten or more. The chain couples TRBV6-6 to TRBJ2-6; D gene ambiguous. Deletions cut 7 bases from V and 0 bases from J, with 10 bases between. In germline, CDR1 is MNHNY, CDR2 SVGAGI (reference sequence). The CDR3 covers 15 residues. This chain's CDR3 is CASTASFSGANVLTF. The CDR3 bases are TGTGCCAGCACTGCCAGCTTCTCTGGGGCCAACGTCCTGACTTTC.

V is TRBV24-1 and J is TRBJ2-7, with D perhaps TRBD1 or TRBD2 (5 bases each). Germline CDR1 reads KGHDR; CDR2 reads SFDVKD. The CDR3 extends over 15 amino acids. V was clipped by 3 bases and J by 3 bases, with 14 bases between them. DNA of the CDR3: TGTGCCACCAGTGATGCCCGGGACGGCGGCTACGAGCAGTACTTC. Its translation is CATSDARDGGYEQYF.

The chain carries TRBV5-4 and TRBJ2-5; D is undetermined. With 4 bases removed from V and 1 base from J, the gap between germline ends came to 17 bases. CDR3 length equals 16 residues. Germline values: CDR1 SGHNT, CDR2 YYREEE (reference sequence). The CDR3 DNA reads TGTGCCAGCAGCCCCATAGGGCAGATAACCCAAGAGACCCAGTACTTC. Translated, it gives CASSPIGQITQETQYF.

This clonotype was seen only a few times. This rearrangement joins TRBV5-8 to TRBJ2-1; no clear D. Per the germline V gene, CDR1 is SGHTS and CDR2 is YDEGEE. V was pared by 0 bases and J by 4 bases, with 11 bases between. The CDR3 runs to 15 residues. CDR3 in DNA: TGTGCCAGCAGCTTGGTGAACTACCCATACAATGAGCAGTTCTTC. It translates to CASSLVNYPYNEQFF.

The V call is TRBV20-1, the J call TRBJ1-1; D is possibly TRBD1 (6 bases). Trimming removed 2 bases from V and 7 bases from J, with 20 bases in between. The CDR3 has 15 amino acids. Germline lookup yields CDR1 DFQATT and CDR2 SNEGSKA (reference sequence). CDR3 sequence reads: CSARPTGGEQGEAFF. DNA of the CDR3: TGCAGTGCTAGACCTACGGGGGGGGAACAGGGTGAAGCTTTCTTT.

This clonotype was counted at least ten times. This sequence joins TRBV4-1 and TRBJ1-1; TRBD1 is a possible D gene (5 bases). CDR1 MGHRA and CDR2 YSYEKL come from the germline V gene. V dropped 0 bases and J dropped 4 bases, with 6 bases sitting between them. The CDR3 spans 13 residues. CDR3 DNA sequence: TGCGCCAGCAGCCAAGATCAGGGCACTGAAGCTTTCTTT. Its protein is CASSQDQGTEAFF.

The CDR3 DNA is TGTGCCAGCAGCGTAGAGGGGGCCCGCACAGATACGCAGTATTTT. Translated: CASSVEGARTDTQYF. The gene calls are TRBV9 and TRBJ2-3; 7 bases are a match to TRBD1. CDR3 length: 15 amino acids. V lost 0 bases and J lost 1; bases outside the gene matches: 2. CDR1 is SGDLS and CDR2 is YYNGEE in the germline V gene.

The rearrangement links TRBV12-3 or TRBV12-4 to TRBJ2-7; D call uncertain. The CDR3 totals 14 residues. V lost 2 bases to trimming and J lost 2 bases, with 10 bases between them. The CDR3 spells CASSLISRPYEQYF. The DNA for the CDR3 is TGTGCCAGCAGTTTAATTTCGCGGCCCTACGAGCAGTACTTC.

V usage is TRBV12-3 or TRBV12-4 and J usage is TRBJ2-2; 8 bases align to TRBD2. V lost 4 bases to trimming and J lost 0 bases; unmatched junction nucleotides: 4. The CDR3 spans 16 residues. This CDR3 reads CASSSGRAANTGELFF. CDR3 DNA: TGTGCCAGCAGTTCCGGGAGGGCAGCGAACACCGGGGAGCTGTTTTTT.